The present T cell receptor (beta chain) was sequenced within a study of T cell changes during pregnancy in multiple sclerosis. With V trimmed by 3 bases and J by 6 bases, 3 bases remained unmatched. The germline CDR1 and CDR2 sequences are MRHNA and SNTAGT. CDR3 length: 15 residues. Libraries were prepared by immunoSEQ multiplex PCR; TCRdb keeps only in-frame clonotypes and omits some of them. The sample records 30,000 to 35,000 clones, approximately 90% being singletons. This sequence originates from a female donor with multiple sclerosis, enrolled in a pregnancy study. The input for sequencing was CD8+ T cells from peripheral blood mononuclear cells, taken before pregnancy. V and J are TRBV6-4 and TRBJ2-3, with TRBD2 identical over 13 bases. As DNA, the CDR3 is TGTGCCAGCAGTGAACGACTAGCGGGGGGCGATACGCAGTATTTT. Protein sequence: CASSERLAGGDTQYF.